The T cell receptor (beta chain) under discussion was sequenced for a study of blood T cell repertoires in COVID-19. Study context: The cDNA or gDNA used as material had been derived from T cells, B-cell-depleted T cells, or PBMCs.

The junction had 5 bases not matched to a gene; V was cut back by 3 bases and J by 5 bases. The germline V gene encodes CDR1 MGHRA and CDR2 YSYEKL. The CDR3 has 15 residues. Assay: immunoSEQ multiplex PCR; the TCRdb copy retains only in-frame clones and omits some. This sample yields approximately 44,000 clones, of which 60% to 80% are seen a single time; roughly a third belongs to the top ten. The sequencing input was peripheral blood. This sequence originates from a woman of 80 years or more with acute or convalescent COVID-19. The chain joins TRBV4-1 to TRBJ2-7, with 12 bases that match TRBD1. CDR3 residues: CASSHVGTGGHEQYF. CDR3 coding DNA: TGCGCCAGCAGCCACGTAGGGACAGGGGGCCACGAGCAGTACTTC.